This T cell receptor beta chain was captured in a study of blood T cell repertoires in COVID-19. Study context: Acute-phase and convalescent COVID-19 samples originated in the United States, Italy and Spain.

The V gene's germline CDR1 is SEHNR and CDR2 FQNEAQ (reference sequence). The germline V and J ends were trimmed by 3 bases and 4 bases, with 10 bases remaining between them. The CDR3 covers 14 residues. Data came from immunoSEQ multiplex PCR; TCRdb stores just in-frame clones and leaves some out. The data hold about 370,000 clones, with around 90% observed a single time. This receptor was taken from a man younger than 35 with active or convalescent COVID-19. The specimen was peripheral blood. The gene calls are TRBV7-9 and TRBJ2-1; tentatively, D is TRBD2 (6 bases). CDR3 amino acids: CASSFAGTYNEQFF. The CDR3 bases are TGTGCCAGCAGCTTCGCCGGGACTTACAATGAGCAGTTCTTC. Looking up the rest from reference TRBV7-9 and TRBJ2-1 gives the full variable domain: DTGVSQNPRHKITKRGQNVTFRCDPISEHNRLYWYRQTLGQGPEFLTYFQNEAQLEKSRLLSDRFSAERPKGSFSTLEIQRTEQGDSAMYLCASSFAGTYNEQFFGPGTRLTVL.